A single sample gave rise to the 31 T cell receptor beta chains below, sequenced in a study of OX40 agonist ivuxolimab in advanced cancers. Some clones are missing from TCRdb's copy, which holds only in-frame ones; the method was immunoSEQ multiplex PCR. The profile covers approximately 98,000 clones, with 84% appearing a single time and less than 6% taken by the ten largest. Here the sequenced sample was CD4+ or CD8+ T cells sorted from blood, taken in a trial of the OX40 agonist ivuxolimab. The receptors come from an adult with an advanced solid tumor such as melanoma, head and neck, liver or kidney cancer.

This chain connects TRBV7-3 to TRBJ1-4; D possibly corresponds to TRBD1 (6 bases). Trimming took off 5 bases at V and 3 bases at J, with 13 bases between the two ends. There are 15 residues in the CDR3. Germline V gives CDR1 SGHTA, CDR2 FQGTGA. This CDR3 is CASSQHREANEKLFF. In DNA, the CDR3 is TGTGCCAGCAGCCAACACAGGGAGGCTAATGAAAAACTGTTTTTT.

This clone was picked up a small number of times. V is TRBV6-5 and J is TRBJ2-7; D may be TRBD1 (5 bases). Germline assignment: CDR1 MNHEY and CDR2 SVGAGI. There are 13 residues in the CDR3. The V end was cut by 5 bases, the J end by 3 bases, with 11 bases between. The CDR3, as DNA: TGTGCCAGCAGTGAAGGACATGGCTACGAGCAGTACTTC. This encodes CASSEGHGYEQYF.

This clone was detected once. This rearrangement joins TRBV10-3 to TRBJ2-7; 8 nucleotides line up with TRBD2. The CDR3 is 14 residues long. Germline loops: CDR1 ENHRY, CDR2 SYGVKD. J gave up 2 bases and V 2 bases, and 2 bases lay outside the gene matches. CDR3 sequence (DNA): TGTGCCATCAGTGAGCGGGAGGGCCCCTACGAGCAGTACTTC. Its protein product is CAISEREGPYEQYF.

This clone was seen once. The chain is built from TRBV7-9 and TRBJ2-2; 9 nucleotides match TRBD1. Unmatched junction bases numbered 1, after V lost 8 bases and J lost 6 bases. CDR3 length: 12 amino acids. Germline CDR1 is SEHNR and CDR2 is FQNEAQ (reference sequence). CDR3 loop: CASGTGSGELFF. The CDR3 DNA reads as TGTGCCAGCGGGACAGGGTCCGGGGAGCTGTTTTTT.

This clone was observed a handful of times. The chain couples TRBV18 to TRBJ1-2, with TRBD1 matching 9 bases. Germline V CDR1 and CDR2: KGHSH, LQKENI. The CDR3 runs to 15 residues. V lost 3 bases to trimming and J lost 6 bases; unmatched junction nucleotides: 8. In DNA form, the CDR3 reads TGTGCCAGCTCACCGTTTAGACAGGGGGGTGATGGCTACACCTTC. Protein sequence: CASSPFRQGGDGYTF.

The genes are TRBV4-2 and TRBJ2-3; 7 bases are shared with TRBD2. This CDR3 is 15 amino acids long. Germline V gene lookup returns CDR1 LGHNA and CDR2 YNFKEQ. V was clipped by 4 bases and J by 10 bases; unmatched bases: 14. CDR3 sequence: CASSPLTGREVSQYF. The DNA for the CDR3 is TGTGCCAGCAGCCCTCTGACTGGACGGGAGGTGTCGCAGTATTTT.

The V call is TRBV27, the J call TRBJ2-5; the match to TRBD1 covers 8 bases. Trimming cost V 2 bases and J 4 bases; bases outside gene matches: 3. This CDR3 has 14 amino acids. From germline, CDR1 is MNHEY and CDR2 SMNVEV (reference sequence). DNA for the CDR3: TGTGCCAGCAGTTTAGGACAGGGCAGAGAGACCCAGTACTTC. Protein sequence: CASSLGQGRETQYF.

The genes are TRBV7-9 and TRBJ1-1; D call uncertain. V dropped 3 bases and J dropped 5 bases, with 7 bases sitting between them. The CDR3 covers 12 residues. Per the germline V gene, CDR1 is SEHNR and CDR2 is FQNEAQ (reference sequence). CDR3 sequence: CASSFARTEAFF. In nucleotides, the CDR3 is TGTGCCAGCAGCTTCGCGCGAACTGAAGCTTTCTTT.

This clone was seen more than once but under ten times. The genes are TRBV4-1 and TRBJ2-3; 7 bases fit TRBD2. This CDR3 comprises 14 residues. Trimming took 7 bases from V and 2 from J; bases not matched to a gene: 6. Germline CDR1 reads MGHRA; CDR2 reads YSYEKL. CDR3 bases: TGCGCCAGCAACCCAAGCGGGGTCACAGATACGCAGTATTTT. Translating it yields CASNPSGVTDTQYF.

The chain is built from TRBV4-1 and TRBJ2-7, with D perhaps TRBD1 (6 bases). The V end lost 3 bases, the J end lost 3 bases, and 15 bases lay between the germline ends. Germline loops: CDR1 MGHRA, CDR2 YSYEKL. The CDR3 length is 15 residues. CDR3 DNA sequence: TGCGCCAGCAGCCAGGCCTACCGGGACAACTACGAGCAGTACTTC. Amino acids: CASSQAYRDNYEQYF.

This sequence joins TRBV5-1 and TRBJ2-7; 7 bases are a match to TRBD2. CDR1 SGHRS and CDR2 YFSETQ come from the germline V gene. This CDR3 spans 16 amino acids. V shed 3 bases, J shed 6 bases, and the junction held 15 bases outside the gene matches. DNA for the CDR3: TGCGCCAGCAGCTCCCCGACTAGAGCGGGATTAGTCGAGCAGTACTTC. Translation gives CASSSPTRAGLVEQYF.

The chain uses TRBV30 and TRBJ1-4; D gene ambiguous. Germline V gene sequence: CDR1 GTSNPN, CDR2 SVGIG (reference sequence). The CDR3 runs to 14 residues. V lost 3 bases to trimming and J lost 3 bases, with 11 bases between them. CDR3 residues: CAWSWGVPNEKLFF. The CDR3 DNA follows: TGTGCCTGGAGCTGGGGTGTCCCTAATGAAAAACTGTTTTTT.

This clone was observed a single time. The chain carries TRBV29-1 and TRBJ2-7; TRBD2 might be the D (6 bases). CDR1 is SQVTM and CDR2 is ANQGSEA in the germline V gene. V lost 1 base and J lost 4, with 11 bases in between. The CDR3 sequence is 13 residues long. The CDR3 loop is CSVEGRDGYEQYF. Written as DNA, the CDR3 is TGCAGCGTTGAAGGGCGGGACGGGTACGAGCAGTACTTC.

The gene calls are TRBV11-2 and TRBJ2-7; TRBD1 aligns across 9 bases. This CDR3 has 15 residues. Germline CDR1 SGHAT, CDR2 FQNNGV. J was trimmed by 3 bases and V by 6 bases; bases with no gene match: 9. This CDR3 reads CASSSWWDRDYEQYF. The CDR3 region has the DNA TGTGCCAGCAGTTCCTGGTGGGACAGGGACTACGAGCAGTACTTC.

The rearrangement uses TRBV5-4 and TRBJ1-2; maybe TRBD1 (5 bases). CDR1 and CDR2 from the germline V gene are SGHNT and YYREEE (reference sequence). The CDR3 has 14 residues. V was trimmed by 4 bases and J by 3 bases, leaving 13 bases between them. The CDR3 region has the DNA TGTGCCAGCAGCCCTTTGGGGGGGGACTATGGCTACACCTTC. Residues: CASSPLGGDYGYTF.

The chain carries TRBV4-3 and TRBJ1-2; 8 bases map to TRBD1. CDR3 length equals 15 residues. J lost 7 bases, V lost 0 bases, and 7 bases had no gene match. Germline values: CDR1 LGHNA, CDR2 YSLEER. The CDR3 sequence is CASSQDLRTGLGYTF. CDR3 in DNA: TGCGCCAGCAGCCAAGATCTTAGGACAGGGCTTGGCTACACCTTC.

This clone was seen more than once but under ten times. This chain joins TRBV11-2 and TRBJ2-3; D tentatively fits TRBD1 or TRBD2 (5 bases each). V lost 1 base and J lost 3, with 8 bases in between. Per the germline V gene, CDR1 is SGHAT and CDR2 is FQNNGV. The CDR3 is 14 amino acids. The CDR3 bases are TGTGCCAGCAGCTTAGTGTGGGGGACAGATACGCAGTATTTT. As protein: CASSLVWGTDTQYF.

The V and J genes are TRBV19 and TRBJ1-4; TRBD1 might be the D (5 bases). Germline assignment: CDR1 LNHDA and CDR2 SQIVND (reference sequence). CDR3 length: 15 amino acids. Trimming removed 5 bases from V and 7 bases from J, with 17 bases in between. CDR3 residues: CASSSTGTRGEKLFF. DNA for the CDR3: TGTGCCAGTAGTTCAACAGGCACTCGAGGTGAAAAACTGTTTTTT.

A remark on this clone: One end of the junction varies from germline; a read error may be responsible. The chain employs TRBV9 and TRBJ1-4, with D possibly matching TRBD1 (5 bases). Germline V CDR1 and CDR2: SGDLS, YYNGEE. The CDR3 length is 9 residues. The CDR3 DNA is TGTGCCAGCAGCGCTACGGGGCTTTTT. This codes for CASSATGLF.

The J gene is TRBJ1-1, the V gene TRBV4-1; maybe TRBD1 (5 bases). V dropped 0 bases and J dropped 1 base, with 12 bases sitting between them. Looked up from germline, CDR1 is MGHRA and CDR2 is YSYEKL. The CDR3 loop spans 16 amino acids. The CDR3 sequence is CASSQEAGLRNTEAFF. The CDR3 DNA reads as TGCGCCAGCAGCCAAGAGGCAGGGCTAAGGAACACTGAAGCTTTCTTT.

This clone was seen at least ten times. At one end, the junction sequence differs from germline, possibly due to a read error. This rearrangement joins TRBV6-4 to TRBJ2-7, with TRBD1 identical over 8 bases. The CDR3 has 9 residues. Germline V gives CDR1 MRHNA, CDR2 SNTAGT. The CDR3 reads CASTWTGRF. The CDR3 DNA sequence: TGTGCCAGCACTTGGACAGGGAGGTTC.

The V and J genes are TRBV19 and TRBJ2-5; D remains ambiguous. CDR3 length equals 14 residues. Trimming pared 5 bases from V and 3 bases from J, leaving 13 bases between. Germline V CDR1 and CDR2: LNHDA, SQIVND (reference sequence). The CDR3 sequence: CASSPRAGEETQYF. DNA for the CDR3: TGTGCCAGTAGTCCTCGGGCAGGTGAAGAGACCCAGTACTTC.

This clone has a count of ten or more. The V gene is TRBV2, the J gene TRBJ1-3; D unclear. The CDR3 consists of 17 residues. Deletions cut 8 bases from V and 0 bases from J, with 20 bases between. Germline CDR1 is SNHLY and CDR2 is FYNNEI. CDR3 protein: CASRETEASFSGNTIYF. DNA for the CDR3: TGTGCCAGCCGAGAAACCGAGGCGAGCTTCTCTGGAAACACCATATATTTT.

This rearrangement joins TRBV5-1 to TRBJ2-4, with D maybe TRBD1 (5 bases). There are 13 residues in the CDR3. The V end was cut by 0 bases, the J end by 6 bases, with 7 bases between. Germline V gives CDR1 SGHRS, CDR2 YFSETQ. As DNA, the CDR3 is TGCGCCAGCAGCTTGGACAGGACAAACATTCAGTACTTC. Its protein product is CASSLDRTNIQYF.

The chain has TRBV11-2 and TRBJ2-1; D not certain. In germline, CDR1 is SGHAT, CDR2 FQNNGV. This CDR3 has 15 amino acids. Deletions cut 5 bases from V and 0 bases from J, with 11 bases between. As DNA, the CDR3 is TGTGCCAGCAGCGATTATAAGAGCTCCTACAATGAGCAGTTCTTC. It yields the protein CASSDYKSSYNEQFF.

This clone was seen more than once but under ten times. This chain connects TRBV6-6 to TRBJ1-2; 8 bases fit TRBD1. The CDR3 totals 14 residues. The V gene's germline CDR1 is MNHNY and CDR2 SVGAGI (reference sequence). J gave up 6 bases and V 5 bases, and 8 bases lay outside the gene matches. CDR3 coding DNA: TGTGCCAGCAGTCCTCGGACAGGGATGGATGGCTACACCTTC. Encoded protein: CASSPRTGMDGYTF.

This chain joins TRBV2 and TRBJ2-3; D gene unclear. This CDR3 has 12 amino acids. Trimming removed 1 base at V and 2 bases at J, with 1 base between. Germline loops: CDR1 SNHLY, CDR2 FYNNEI. The DNA for the CDR3 is TGTGCCAGCAGTGAAGTCACAGATACGCAGTATTTT. Protein sequence: CASSEVTDTQYF.

CDR3 coding DNA: TGTGCCAGCAGCTTGCGGGCAGGCGGATTCGTTCAGGAAGAGACCCAGTACTTC. Amino acid sequence: CASSLRAGGFVQEETQYF. V gene TRBV7-2 combines with J gene TRBJ2-5; a weak D match, TRBD2 (5 bases). V was trimmed by 3 bases and J by 3 bases, leaving 23 bases between them. This CDR3 contains 18 residues. Per the germline V gene, CDR1 is SGHTA and CDR2 is FQGNSA.

The rearrangement uses TRBV4-1 and TRBJ1-1; D is uncertain. CDR3 size: 13 residues. CDR1 and CDR2 (germline): MGHRA, YSYEKL. V shed 1 base and J shed 6 bases, with 9 bases lying between them. The CDR3: CASSQVGNAEAFF. CDR3 nucleotides: TGCGCCAGCAGCCAAGTTGGCAATGCTGAAGCTTTCTTT.

This chain links TRBV2 with TRBJ1-6; 8 positions agree with TRBD1. V lost 6 bases, J lost 12 bases, and 7 bases stayed unmatched. The CDR3 has 13 residues. The germline V gene has CDR1 SNHLY and CDR2 FYNNEI. Written as DNA, the CDR3 is TGTGCCAGCAGGGAGACAGGGGTGGGACCCCTCCACTTT. Protein sequence: CASRETGVGPLHF.

This clone showed up just a few times. The chain links TRBV4-2 to TRBJ2-2; D is ambiguous. Trimming took 8 bases from V and 7 from J, leaving 11 bases between them. This CDR3 is 12 amino acids long. Germline V lookup: CDR1 LGHNA, CDR2 YNFKEQ. The CDR3 bases are TGTGCCAGCCGTTCATTTGACGGGGAGCTGTTTTTT. It is translated as CASRSFDGELFF.